Listed here is a single TCR beta chain. Sequencing used immunoSEQ multiplex PCR; TCRdb keeps in-frame clones, though not all of them. The sample holds around 440,000 clones, about 91% seen once. J gave up 15 bases and V 4 bases, and 7 bases lay outside the gene matches. The CDR3 is 14 residues long. Germline V lookup: CDR1 SSHAT, CDR2 FNYEAQ (reference sequence). This sample was included in a study of blood T cell repertoires in COVID-19. Study in general: Researchers got acute and convalescent COVID-19 samples from the United States, Italy and Spain.

Sequenced: peripheral blood. The sequence was collected from a woman in her 50s with COVID-19, enrolled during active disease. This chain links TRBV7-7 with TRBJ2-1; 15 bases align to TRBD2. The CDR3 loop is CASSSGLAGGPAFF. The CDR3 DNA is TGTGCCAGCAGCTCCGGACTAGCGGGGGGGCCGGCGTTCTTC. Using reference TRBV7-7 and TRBJ2-1 for the parts outside the CDR3, the full variable domain is GAGVSQSPRYKVTKRGQDVTLRCDPISSHATLYWYQQALGQGPEFLTYFNYEAQPDKSGLPSDRFSAERPEGSISTLTIQRTEQRDSAMYRCASSSGLAGGPAFFGPGTRLTVL.